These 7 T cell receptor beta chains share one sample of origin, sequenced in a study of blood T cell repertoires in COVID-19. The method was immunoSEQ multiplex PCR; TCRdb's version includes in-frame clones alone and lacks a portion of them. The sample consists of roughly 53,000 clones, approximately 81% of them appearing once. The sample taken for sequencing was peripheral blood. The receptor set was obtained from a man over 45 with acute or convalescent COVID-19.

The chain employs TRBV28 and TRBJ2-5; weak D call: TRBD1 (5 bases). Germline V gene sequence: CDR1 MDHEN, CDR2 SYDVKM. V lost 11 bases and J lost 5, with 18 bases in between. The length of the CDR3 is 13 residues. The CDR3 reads CASSDKAGETQYF. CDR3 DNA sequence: TGTGCCTCGTCTGATAAGGCAGGGGAGACCCAGTACTTC.

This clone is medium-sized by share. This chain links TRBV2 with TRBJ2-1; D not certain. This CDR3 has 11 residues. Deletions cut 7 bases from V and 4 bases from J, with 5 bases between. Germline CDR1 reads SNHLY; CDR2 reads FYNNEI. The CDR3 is CASKSYNEQFF. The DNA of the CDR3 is TGTGCCAGCAAATCTTACAATGAGCAGTTCTTC.

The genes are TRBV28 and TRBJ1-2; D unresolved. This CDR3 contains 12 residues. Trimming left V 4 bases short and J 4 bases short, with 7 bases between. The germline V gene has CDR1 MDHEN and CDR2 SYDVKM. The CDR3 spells CASSSNSYGYTF. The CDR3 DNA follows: TGTGCCAGCAGTTCCAACAGCTATGGCTACACCTTC.

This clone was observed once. CDR3 in DNA: TGTGCCAGCAGTTTTGTCGGGGTTCTAGCGGGAGTCTACGAGCAGTACTTC. Encoded protein: CASSFVGVLAGVYEQYF. The chain joins TRBV28 to TRBJ2-7, with 10 bases lining up with TRBD2. J gave up 3 bases and V 3 bases, and 11 bases lay outside the gene matches. Germline values: CDR1 MDHEN, CDR2 SYDVKM. CDR3 length: 17 residues.

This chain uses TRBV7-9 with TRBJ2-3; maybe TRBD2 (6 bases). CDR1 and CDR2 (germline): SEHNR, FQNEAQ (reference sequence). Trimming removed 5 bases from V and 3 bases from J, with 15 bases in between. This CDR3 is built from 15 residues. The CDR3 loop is CASSLPGVGTDTQYF. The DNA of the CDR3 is TGTGCCAGCAGCCTCCCGGGAGTCGGGACAGATACGCAGTATTTT.

Written as DNA, the CDR3 is TGTGCCAGCAGTTTATCGGTAGCGGGGGAGTTGGAGCAGTTCTTC. Amino acid sequence: CASSLSVAGELEQFF. The genes are TRBV28 and TRBJ2-1, with 9 positions matching TRBD2. V lost 1 base and J lost 10; bases outside the gene matches: 8. Germline CDR1 MDHEN, CDR2 SYDVKM. The CDR3 is made up of 15 amino acids.

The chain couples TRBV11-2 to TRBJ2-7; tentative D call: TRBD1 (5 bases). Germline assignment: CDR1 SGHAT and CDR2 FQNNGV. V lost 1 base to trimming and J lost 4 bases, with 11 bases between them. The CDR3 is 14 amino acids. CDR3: CASSLAASGYEQYF. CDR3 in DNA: TGTGCCAGCAGCTTAGCTGCCTCAGGGTACGAGCAGTACTTC. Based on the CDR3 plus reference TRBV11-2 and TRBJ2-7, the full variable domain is EAGVAQSPRYKIIEKRQSVAFWCNPISGHATLYWYQQILGQGPKLLIQFQNNGVVDDSQLPKDRFSAERLKGVDSTLKIQPAKLEDSAVYLCASSLAASGYEQYFGPGTRLTVT.